A selection of T cell receptor beta chains follows, all from one sample in a study of patients and donors after allogeneic stem cell transplantation. TCRdb passed the RT-PCR reads through MiXCR, listing each CDR3 protein once. Among approximately 99,000 distinct CDR3 sequences, around 33% were seen once, and the ten largest hold under 30%. What was sequenced was blood, either unsorted or a sorted T cell fraction (not recorded which). These TCRs come from a human donor who was either an allogeneic HSCT recipient or a stem cell or donor lymphocyte infusion donor (not recorded which). It is not recorded whose cells these are; they may come from a transplant donor. CDR3s include the opening cysteine and the closing phenylalanine or tryptophan. A D gene is named only where the DNA matches it firmly. Only some rows state a clone size, as once, few, many or a class for expanded clones.

d_call	v_call	j_call	clone_size	cdr3_nt	cdr3_aa
TRBD1	TRBV2	TRBJ1-2	.	TGTGCCAGCAGGACAGGGGGAGGATACACCTTC	CASRTGGGYTF
.	TRBV7-2	TRBJ1-6	few	TGTGCCAGCAGCTTAGTGAAGGTTTCTCTCCTCCACTTT	CASSLVKVSLLHF
.	TRBV6-1	TRBJ1-2	.	TGTGCCAGCAGGGGGGCGATCTATGGCTACACCTTC	CASRGAIYGYTF
.	TRBV10-3	TRBJ2-2	.	TGTGCCATCAGCTGGACCCCCAGTCGCGGGGAGCTGTTTTTT	CAISWTPSRGELFF
.	TRBV20-1	TRBJ2-7	.	TGCAGTGCTAGAGTAGGCTACGAGCAGTACTTC	CSARVGYEQYF
TRBD1	TRBV27	TRBJ2-1	.	TGTGCCAGCAGTCCAGGGGGACGGAGTAACAATGAGCAGTTCTTC	CASSPGGRSNNEQFF
TRBD2	TRBV29-1	TRBJ2-1	.	TGCAGCGCCCGACGAGGGGGCGCTAGCGGGACCTACAATGAGCAGTTCTTC	CSARRGGASGTYNEQFF
TRBD2	TRBV7-2	TRBJ2-5	.	TGTGCCAGCAGCTTATTAGGCGGGAGTCCTGAGACCCAGTACTTC	CASSLLGGSPETQYF
.	TRBV20-1	TRBJ2-1	.	TGCAGTGCTATCTCAGGCGGGGATGAGCAGTTCTTC	CSAISGGDEQFF
TRBD2	TRBV28	TRBJ2-7	few	TGTGCCAGCAGTGGAACTAGCGGGAGGGCCGGACTGATGTACGAGCAGTACTTC	CASSGTSGRAGLMYEQYF